Sequencing of this TCR beta chain was carried out in a study of PD-1 blockade in mismatch repair-deficient tumors. Overall study results and limits: Tumor-resident clones, often undetectable pretreatment in blood, expanded then contracted after pembrolizumab.

Sequencing was performed with immunoSEQ multiplex PCR; in TCRdb, only in-frame clones are kept and a portion is missing. This table has some 120,000 clones, approximately 91% appearing once. Germline V gene lookup returns CDR1 MNHNS and CDR2 SASEGT. This CDR3 contains 16 residues. Trimming at V came to 4 bases and at J to 0 bases, leaving 9 bases not matched to a gene. Note on this clone: Its specificity is not known.

Material: peripheral blood, obtained approximately 70 weeks after starting pembrolizumab. The origin of this receptor is an adult with mismatch repair-deficient cancer. V and J are TRBV6-1 and TRBJ2-7; 7 bases match TRBD2. The CDR3 sequence is CASSAAGSGTSYEQYF. CDR3 sequence (DNA): TGTGCCAGCAGTGCCGCTGGCAGCGGGACCTCCTACGAGCAGTACTTC.